The rows below give T cell receptor beta chains drawn from one sample of a study of cytomegalovirus exposure and HLA in healthy donors. Libraries were prepared by immunoSEQ multiplex PCR; TCRdb keeps only in-frame clonotypes and omits some of them. The data show around 120,000 clones, roughly two thirds seen once. Sequenced material: PBMCs. These receptors were collected from a man aged 30 to 45 in good health and CMV-seropositive. Both conserved end residues are part of each CDR3. Fields, in order: clone size, V gene, D gene, J gene, CDR3 protein, CDR3 DNA. A D gene is named only where the DNA matches it firmly. Some rows have no size entry. The others give once, few or many, or a class for an expanded clone.

clone size: .; V gene: TRBV5-5; D gene: .; J gene: TRBJ1-1; CDR3 protein: CASSSVWAFTEAFF; CDR3 DNA: TGTGCCAGCAGCTCGGTGTGGGCCTTCACTGAAGCTTTCTTT
clone size: once; V gene: TRBV2; D gene: TRBD2; J gene: TRBJ2-5; CDR3 protein: CASSTSSETQYF; CDR3 DNA: TGTGCCAGTTCGACTAGCAGCGAGACCCAGTACTTC
clone size: few; V gene: TRBV2; D gene: TRBD1; J gene: TRBJ1-2; CDR3 protein: CASSRYRTGTYGYTF; CDR3 DNA: TGTGCCAGCAGTCGATACCGGACAGGGACCTATGGCTACACCTTC
clone size: few; V gene: TRBV5-1; D gene: TRBD2; J gene: TRBJ2-5; CDR3 protein: CASNPLAGARETQYF; CDR3 DNA: TGCGCCAGCAACCCGTTAGCGGGAGCCCGAGAGACCCAGTACTTC
clone size: .; V gene: TRBV13; D gene: TRBD1; J gene: TRBJ1-1; CDR3 protein: CASSFQGAGNTEAFF; CDR3 DNA: TGTGCCAGCAGCTTCCAGGGGGCGGGGAACACTGAAGCTTTCTTT
clone size: .; V gene: TRBV10-3; D gene: .; J gene: TRBJ1-1; CDR3 protein: CAISSDSTLLNTEAFF; CDR3 DNA: TGTGCCATCAGTTCGGACAGTACCCTTTTGAACACTGAAGCTTTCTTT
clone size: few; V gene: TRBV9; D gene: .; J gene: TRBJ1-2; CDR3 protein: CASSVEVGGVPYGYTF; CDR3 DNA: TGTGCCAGCAGCGTAGAGGTAGGGGGTGTACCCTATGGCTACACCTTC
clone size: .; V gene: TRBV29-1; D gene: TRBD1; J gene: TRBJ1-2; CDR3 protein: CSVEDGGTGSSGYTF; CDR3 DNA: TGCAGCGTTGAAGATGGGGGGACAGGGAGTTCTGGCTACACCTTC
clone size: .; V gene: TRBV2; D gene: TRBD1; J gene: TRBJ2-7; CDR3 protein: CAGGQDRGREQYF; CDR3 DNA: TGTGCCGGGGGGCAGGACAGGGGGCGCGAGCAGTACTTC
clone size: .; V gene: TRBV5-1; D gene: TRBD2; J gene: TRBJ2-7; CDR3 protein: CASSVTSGSRVYEQYF; CDR3 DNA: TGCGCCAGCAGCGTGACTAGCGGGAGTCGGGTATACGAGCAGTACTTC
clone size: .; V gene: TRBV29-1; D gene: TRBD2; J gene: TRBJ2-2; CDR3 protein: CSARAGGNTGELFF; CDR3 DNA: TGCAGCGCCCGAGCGGGAGGAAACACCGGGGAGCTGTTTTTT
clone size: .; V gene: TRBV7-2; D gene: TRBD1; J gene: TRBJ1-2; CDR3 protein: CASSLALDRGLYGYTF; CDR3 DNA: TGTGCCAGCAGCTTAGCCCTGGACAGGGGGCTGTATGGCTACACCTTC
clone size: .; V gene: TRBV2; D gene: TRBD1; J gene: TRBJ2-5; CDR3 protein: CASSRQGHGETQYF; CDR3 DNA: TGTGCCAGCAGTCGACAGGGACATGGGGAGACCCAGTACTTC
clone size: .; V gene: TRBV7-2; D gene: TRBD1; J gene: TRBJ2-5; CDR3 protein: CASRRQGGQETQYF; CDR3 DNA: TGTGCCAGCAGACGACAGGGGGGCCAAGAGACCCAGTACTTC
clone size: few; V gene: TRBV7-9; D gene: TRBD2; J gene: TRBJ2-2; CDR3 protein: CASSLEVLLAGVTGELFF; CDR3 DNA: TGTGCCAGCAGCTTAGAGGTCTTACTAGCGGGAGTAACCGGGGAGCTGTTTTTT
clone size: .; V gene: TRBV6-4; D gene: TRBD2; J gene: TRBJ2-1; CDR3 protein: CASSDSAGSGRADLFF; CDR3 DNA: TGTGCCAGCAGTGACTCTGCGGGTAGCGGGAGGGCCGATTTGTTCTTC
clone size: .; V gene: TRBV5-1; D gene: TRBD1; J gene: TRBJ1-4; CDR3 protein: CASSLAPQGPLNEKLFF; CDR3 DNA: TGCGCCAGCAGCTTGGCCCCACAGGGGCCGTTAAATGAAAAACTGTTTTTT
clone size: .; V gene: TRBV25-1; D gene: .; J gene: TRBJ1-1; CDR3 protein: CASSDPGDVTEAFF; CDR3 DNA: TGTGCCAGCAGTGATCCAGGGGATGTCACTGAAGCTTTCTTT
clone size: .; V gene: TRBV7-2; D gene: .; J gene: TRBJ2-3; CDR3 protein: CASSYQTGNTDTQYF; CDR3 DNA: TGTGCCAGCAGCTACCAAACCGGGAATACAGATACGCAGTATTTT